The clone carrying this TCR beta chain occurred a few times. The antigen is undetermined. Attachment of unique molecular identifiers was made to individual cDNA molecules. Each CDR3 protein is one row after TCRdb ran MiXCR on the 5' RACE reads. The sample yields 20,000 to 30,000 distinct CDR3 sequences, about 5.1% seen once. The source of the sample is a study of early T cells in non-severe SARS-CoV-2 infection. Study at large: The sequenced material was bulk RNA from unsorted whole blood, and its chains were unpaired.

General study results and limits: Clonotype matching in VDJdb favored anti-spike CD8 responses and did not capture private and CD4 specificities.

This CDR3 is built from 12 residues. CDR1 is SQVTM and CDR2 is ANQGSEA in the germline V gene. With 3 bases removed from V and 6 bases from J, the gap between germline ends came to 12 bases. The sample comprised whole blood. This sequence originates from an adult who was a healthcare worker with PCR-confirmed SARS-CoV-2 infection or an uninfected control (not recorded which). The J gene is TRBJ2-7, the V gene TRBV29-1; D is perhaps TRBD2 (6 bases). CDR3 coding DNA: TGCAGCGTTGAGTCCGGGAGCCCCGAGCAGTACTTC. Its translation: CSVESGSPEQYF.